Given below is one T cell receptor (beta chain) in context. This receptor's antigen is unknown. Base-call qualities are not available, and no considerably larger clone is one nucleotide away. TCRbeta CDR3 regions were amplified from genomic DNA using the immunoSEQ Assay, a bias-controlled multiplex PCR. The authors' pipeline ran thus. Nucleated cell counts per sample were estimated from amplification of reference gene primers within the assay. Sequence reads were collapsed and filtered to measure the absolute abundance of every unique TCRbeta CDR3 rearrangement. For each sample, productive Simpson clonality was calculated as the square root of Simpson's diversity index over productive rearrangements. In TCRdb, the immuneACCESS table is reduced to in-frame sequences with V and J assigned. These tables do not hold every clone; where another copy was compared, an unresolved V gene accounts for under half, and the others remain unexplained. Clone size and V and J calls were adopted from that table, with D and trimming inferred from the DNA. This sample is represented by 200,000 or so clones; approximately 84% of them were singletons. The ten biggest clones cover 6.9% of the sample.

The data were obtained in a study of blood T cell repertoires in COVID-19 (TCRdb year 2020). With respect to the entire study: The collaborator samples originated in the United States, Italy and Spain and spanned the acute and convalescent phases of COVID-19. The prospective study material was composed of cDNA or gDNA derived from T cells, B-cell-depleted T cells, or PBMCs. The dataset comprised deeply sampled blood TCRbeta repertoires from subjects exposed to, actively infected with, or recovered from COVID-19. A freely available public database, intended as a resource for researchers studying the immune response to SARS-CoV-2, is where the repertoires were released. The samples were drawn from the first 160 participants of the ongoing ImmuneRACE study and from 1,200 or so subjects provided by 6 global collaborators. The sample metadata nearly always contained a de-identified subject ID, COVID-19 status, age in years and sex. HLA class I and class II types, where available, came from metadata supplied by the sample provider rather than from assay-based typing.

The collaborating institutions used their own protocols to collect whole blood in K2EDTA tubes. For TCRbeta analysis, collaborator samples were shipped as frozen whole blood, as isolated PBMCs, or as DNA extracted from either sample type. From cysteine to phenylalanine, the CDR3 is 14 amino acids long. Only the CDR3 region is kept as DNA, spanning 42 bases read in frame from base 1. CDR1 GTSNPN and CDR2 SVGIG are derived from the germline V gene (reference sequence). V sheds 2 bases and J sheds 0 bases, leaving 5 bases between their ends. Study-level results and caveats: The quantity of clinical and demographic metadata differed by source and by participant and was supplied without curation.

This receptor was identified in a human donor with acute or convalescent COVID-19. The donor label of this sample is uncertain. Material: peripheral blood. This sequence uses TRBV30 and TRBJ1-6, with the D gene not clear enough to name. Read as DNA, the sequence is TGTGCCTGGAGTCCGGGCTCCTATAATTCACCCCTCCACTTT. This gives the protein CAWSPGSYNSPLHF.